The 32 T cell receptor beta chains listed next were all sequenced from one sample in a study of blood T cells in healthy people across ages. A sample-barcoded 5' primer and a J-beta primer mix were used in a second PCR of roughly 7 to 11 cycles. MiXCR, run by TCRdb on the 5' RACE reads, gives a single entry per CDR3 protein. This table holds over 750,000 distinct CDR3 sequences, roughly 25% found once. These data were likewise used in another study, on T cells of mothers and their children.

The specimen was blood. Every receptor here comes from a boy younger than 18 in good health.

CDR3 region: CASKGGSYNEQFF. The CDR3 DNA is TGTGCCAGCAAAGGGGGGTCCTACAATGAGCAGTTCTTC. This chain links TRBV2 with TRBJ2-1; D may be TRBD1 or TRBD2 (6 bases each). The germline V gene has CDR1 SNHLY and CDR2 FYNNEI. The CDR3 consists of 13 residues. Trimming left V 7 bases short and J 1 base short, with 8 bases between. The entire variable domain, with the rest obtained from reference TRBV2 and TRBJ2-1, is as follows: EPEVTQTPSHQVTQMGQEVILRCVPISNHLYFYWYRQILGQKVEFLVSFYNNEISEKSEIFDDQFSVERPDGSNFTLKIRSTKLEDSAMYFCASKGGSYNEQFFGPGTRLTVL.

This clonotype was observed many times. The genes are TRBV4-1 and TRBJ2-4; no clear D. The CDR3 is made up of 14 amino acids. Germline CDR1 MGHRA, CDR2 YSYEKL. Trimming cost V 1 base and J 5 bases, with 9 bases left between them. This CDR3 reads CASSQGLRENIQYF. CDR3 sequence (DNA): TGCGCCAGCAGCCAAGGGCTACGGGAAAACATTCAGTACTTC.

This clonotype was found a few times. This chain joins TRBV5-1 and TRBJ2-5; 11 bases are a match to TRBD2. The J call may be faulty, since TRBJ2-1 better matches the DNA end. Per the germline V gene, CDR1 is SGHRS and CDR2 is YFSETQ. There are 17 residues in the CDR3. In DNA, the CDR3 is TGCGCCAGCAGCCCTGGGACTAGCGGCCGAAAGAGGGATGAGCAGTTCTTC. It encodes CASSPGTSGRKRDEQFF.

This chain joins TRBV15 and TRBJ2-3; 9 bases are shared with TRBD2. Germline lookup yields CDR1 LNHNV and CDR2 YYDKDF (reference sequence). This CDR3 is built from 17 residues. The V gene end was trimmed by 0 bases and the J gene end by 3 bases; junction bases not matched to a gene: 7. Here the CDR3 reads CATSRDGAGGQTDTQYF. The CDR3, as DNA: TGTGCCACCAGCAGAGATGGGGCGGGGGGGCAAACAGATACGCAGTATTTT.

The J gene is TRBJ2-5, the V gene TRBV7-8; the match to TRBD2 covers 7 bases. Near its end, the DNA agrees better with TRBJ2-1, so the J call may be wrong. CDR3 length: 18 amino acids. Germline CDR1 is SGHVS and CDR2 is FQNEAQ. This CDR3 reads CASSLAGREARWGNEQFF. The CDR3 DNA reads as TGTGCCAGCAGCTTAGCTGGGAGGGAGGCCCGGTGGGGCAATGAGCAGTTCTTC.

V usage is TRBV2 and J usage is TRBJ2-6; D not resolved. Germline CDR1 is SNHLY and CDR2 is FYNNEI. CDR3 size: 17 residues. V gave up 7 bases and J gave up 4 bases, with 20 bases separating them. Written as DNA, the CDR3 is TGTGCCAGCACTATGATTCCCCCTCGAGTCGGGGCCAACGTCCTGACTTTC. This codes for CASTMIPPRVGANVLTF. Supplemented by reference TRBV2 and TRBJ2-6, the full variable domain reads EPEVTQTPSHQVTQMGQEVILRCVPISNHLYFYWYRQILGQKVEFLVSFYNNEISEKSEIFDDQFSVERPDGSNFTLKIRSTKLEDSAMYFCASTMIPPRVGANVLTFGAGSRLTVL.

This clonotype was detected a few times. This chain connects TRBV13 to TRBJ2-7, with D possibly matching TRBD2 (5 bases). This CDR3 has 15 residues. V lost 5 bases, J lost 5 bases, and 19 bases lay in between. CDR1 and CDR2 (germline): PRHDT, FYEKMQ (reference sequence). For the CDR3, the DNA is TGTGCCAGCAGCGCAAGGACTCGCAGTAGGGACGAGCAGTACTTC. Translation gives CASSARTRSRDEQYF.

The CDR3: CASSSRRGRDNEQFF. In nucleotides, the CDR3 is TGTGCCAGCAGTTCGCGGAGGGGGAGAGACAATGAGCAGTTCTTC. The rearrangement uses TRBV28 and TRBJ2-1; D may match TRBD1 or TRBD2 (6 bases each). This CDR3 has 15 residues. Trimming took off 4 bases at V and 5 bases at J, with 15 bases between the two ends. Germline CDR1 MDHEN, CDR2 SYDVKM.

This clonotype has more than one count but fewer than ten. The chain links TRBV4-1 to TRBJ2-5; D ambiguous. The end of the DNA is better explained by TRBJ2-1, so the J call may be wrong. This CDR3 has 16 amino acids. CDR1 MGHRA and CDR2 YSYEKL come from the germline V gene. CDR3 bases: TGCGCCAGCAGCCAAGCCCCCGGGTCTGAACCCCCTGAGCAGTTCTTC. The encoded protein is CASSQAPGSEPPEQFF.

This clonotype was found a few times. V and J are TRBV4-2 and TRBJ1-2; TRBD1 is a possible D gene (6 bases). The CDR3 length is 17 residues. Germline V gene sequence: CDR1 LGHNA, CDR2 YNFKEQ. Between the trimmed V and J ends, which lost 0 bases and 1 base, there was a span of 15 bases. Written as DNA, the CDR3 is TGTGCCAGCAGCCAAGATCGGGGACACTCCCTTAACTATGGCTACACCTTC. Its translation is CASSQDRGHSLNYGYTF.

The V call is TRBV7-2, the J call TRBJ1-5; no definite D call. This CDR3 region has 16 residues. Germline CDR1 SGHTA, CDR2 FQGNSA. Trimming cost V 2 bases and J 0 bases, with 11 bases left between them. The CDR3: CASSLIGGHSNQPQHF. As DNA, the CDR3 is TGTGCCAGCAGCTTAATTGGCGGGCATAGCAATCAGCCCCAGCATTTT.

This clonotype has more than one count but fewer than ten. The chain recombines TRBV12-3 or TRBV12-4 with TRBJ2-1; TRBD2 matches at 10 bases. The CDR3 totals 17 residues. V lost 3 bases to trimming and J lost 7 bases; unmatched junction nucleotides: 12. For the CDR3, the DNA is TGTGCCAGCAGTTTCCCCCTCAAGCGGGGGGGCCTGAATGAGCAGTTCTTC. This encodes CASSFPLKRGGLNEQFF.

This chain joins TRBV12-3 or TRBV12-4 and TRBJ2-5; TRBD1 aligns across 8 bases. The CDR3 contains 17 residues. V was clipped by 4 bases and J by 4 bases; unmatched bases: 14. Here the CDR3 DNA reads TGTGCCAGCAGTTCGACCAGGGGGCGCGGGGTCGTAGAGACCCAGTACTTC. Protein: CASSSTRGRGVVETQYF.

There are a few counts of this clonotype. The chain carries TRBV6-5 and TRBJ1-6; 8 bases are shared with TRBD1. The CDR3 is 15 residues long. CDR1 MNHEY and CDR2 SVGAGI come from the germline V gene. V trimming: 7 bases; J trimming: 6 bases; junction bases outside the gene matches: 8. The CDR3 reads CASNSGGVSNSPLHF. The CDR3 DNA reads TGTGCCAGCAATTCAGGGGGCGTCTCTAATTCACCCCTCCACTTT.

The DNA for the CDR3 is TGCAGTGCTGGGGGAGCGGGGGAAGAGACCCAGTACTTC. It yields the protein CSAGGAGEETQYF. V and J are TRBV20-1 and TRBJ2-5; 8 nucleotides line up with TRBD2. The CDR3 runs to 13 residues. The trim removed 5 bases at V and 3 bases at J, leaving 5 bases unmatched. Germline assignment: CDR1 DFQATT and CDR2 SNEGSKA (reference sequence).

The chain links TRBV29-1 to TRBJ1-2, with D possibly matching TRBD1 (5 bases). CDR1 is SQVTM, CDR2 ANQGSEA, per germline. The CDR3 runs to 12 residues. V lost 7 bases to trimming and J lost 6 bases, with 15 bases between them. CDR3 coding DNA: TGCAGCGCAGAACTGACAGAGAATGGCTACACCTTC. It yields the protein CSAELTENGYTF.

V gene TRBV4-2 combines with J gene TRBJ2-5, with D hard to call. The CDR3 covers 13 residues. Trimming pared 0 bases from V and 9 bases from J, leaving 11 bases between. Germline lookup yields CDR1 LGHNA and CDR2 YNFKEQ. The CDR3 DNA follows: TGTGCCAGCAGCCAAGAAGTCAGCCAGGCCCAGTACTTC. Translated: CASSQEVSQAQYF.

This clonotype appeared a few times. The chain uses TRBV6-1 and TRBJ2-3; 10 positions match TRBD2. The germline CDR1 and CDR2 sequences are MNHNS and SASEGT. This CDR3 is built from 17 residues. V was clipped by 6 bases and J by 2 bases; unmatched bases: 11. CDR3 coding DNA: TGTGCCAGCAGACGTCTAGCGGGAGTACGCGTCACAGATACGCAGTATTTT. Residues: CASRRLAGVRVTDTQYF.

The sample holds a few counts of this clonotype. At one boundary the junction diverges from the germline segment, which might be a read error. The chain recombines TRBV7-8 with TRBJ2-5, with 9 bases matching TRBD2. In germline, CDR1 is SGHVS, CDR2 FQNEAQ. This CDR3 is built from 15 residues. CDR3 protein: CANSRLAGGGETQYF. CDR3 bases: TGTGCCAACAGCCGATTGGCGGGAGGGGGGGAGACCCAGTACTTC.

In this sample, this clonotype turned up a few times. A read error may produce the germline difference seen at one junction end. This chain uses TRBV19 with TRBJ1-1; TRBD1 matches 8 bases. Germline V gene sequence: CDR1 LNHDA, CDR2 SQIVND (reference sequence). The CDR3 consists of 17 residues. CDR3 in DNA: TGTACCAGTAGTAAATTTTCAGGGGGCGCGTGGAACACTGAAGCTTTCTTT. It translates to CTSSKFSGGAWNTEAFF.

This clonotype was detected a few times. The J gene is TRBJ1-2, the V gene TRBV7-2, with D perhaps TRBD1 (5 bases). Trimming shortened V by 5 bases and J by 9 bases, and 13 bases separated the two germline ends. The CDR3 has 12 residues. The germline V gene has CDR1 SGHTA and CDR2 FQGNSA. Here the CDR3 reads CASSPPGVRYTF. The CDR3 DNA reads as TGTGCCAGCAGCCCACCGGGGGTTCGCTACACCTTC.

A few counts support this clonotype. J is TRBJ1-1 and V is TRBV12-3 or TRBV12-4; 7 bases are a match to TRBD1. There are 17 residues in the CDR3. V lost 4 bases to trimming and J lost 0 bases; unmatched junction nucleotides: 11. The CDR3 is CASSSLPPGQLNTEAFF. CDR3 in DNA: TGTGCCAGCAGTTCCTTGCCCCCGGGACAGTTGAACACTGAAGCTTTCTTT.

This clonotype showed up just a few times. The gene calls are TRBV7-6 and TRBJ2-3, with TRBD2 matching 8 bases. V trimming: 8 bases; J trimming: 5 bases; junction bases outside the gene matches: 9. The germline CDR1 and CDR2 sequences are SGHVS and FNYEAQ. The CDR3 has 14 amino acids. CDR3 in amino acids: CASRPTSAIDTQYF. The CDR3 bases are TGTGCCAGCCGTCCGACTAGCGCTATAGATACGCAGTATTTT.

The CDR3 is CASSTGLRSGANVLTF. DNA for the CDR3: TGCGCCAGCAGCACGGGACTTCGCTCTGGGGCCAACGTCCTGACTTTC. The rearrangement joins TRBV4-3 to TRBJ2-6; maybe TRBD2 (6 bases). This CDR3 is built from 16 residues. Germline assignment: CDR1 LGHNA and CDR2 YSLEER. The V end lost 5 bases, the J end lost 0 bases, and 11 bases lay between the germline ends.

This clonotype was seen a handful of times. The chain uses TRBV4-1 and TRBJ2-3; TRBD1 might be the D (6 bases). The V end was cut by 0 bases, the J end by 5 bases, with 15 bases between. CDR1 MGHRA and CDR2 YSYEKL come from the germline V gene. The length of the CDR3 is 16 residues. The CDR3 region is CASSQDLYQGGDTQYF. The CDR3 DNA reads as TGCGCCAGCAGCCAAGACTTGTATCAAGGGGGAGATACGCAGTATTTT.

This sequence joins TRBV29-1 and TRBJ2-5, with TRBD1 identical over 7 bases. V lost 5 bases, J lost 2 bases, and 11 bases stayed unmatched. Germline loops: CDR1 SQVTM, CDR2 ANQGSEA. This CDR3 region has 15 residues. DNA of the CDR3: TGCAGCGTTTTCCCTCACCCGGGACAGCAAGAGACCCAGTACTTC. Its translation: CSVFPHPGQQETQYF.

The rearrangement joins TRBV10-3 to TRBJ2-5; 7 bases are shared with TRBD2. CDR3 length: 17 residues. Per the germline V gene, CDR1 is ENHRY and CDR2 is SYGVKD. V shed 2 bases, J shed 5 bases, and the junction held 14 bases outside the gene matches. The CDR3 DNA follows: TGTGCCATCAGTGAGCGGGGGGACCAGGCTCCGGGGGAGACCCAGTACTTC. As protein: CAISERGDQAPGETQYF.

This sequence joins TRBV6-5 and TRBJ2-5; TRBD2 matches at 8 bases. With 2 bases clipped from V and 4 bases from J, the junction kept 6 bases outside the gene matches. CDR3 length: 15 amino acids. The V gene's germline CDR1 is MNHEY and CDR2 SVGAGI. The DNA of the CDR3 is TGTGCCAGCAGTTACGTCGGGGGGGCCTCAGAGACCCAGTACTTC. Translated, it gives CASSYVGGASETQYF.

The genes are TRBV7-2 and TRBJ2-1, with TRBD2 identical over 7 bases. V lost 2 bases and J lost 4; bases outside the gene matches: 5. This CDR3 comprises 15 residues. Germline CDR1 SGHTA, CDR2 FQGNSA. CDR3 sequence reads: CASSLRSSGYNEQFF. CDR3 sequence (DNA): TGTGCCAGCAGCTTAAGGTCTAGCGGTTACAATGAGCAGTTCTTC.

This clonotype has just a few counts. The chain employs TRBV29-1 and TRBJ2-1; either TRBD1 or TRBD2 may supply D (6 bases each). The DNA matches TRBJ2-7 better at its end, which makes the J call doubtful. This CDR3 has 12 amino acids. Germline CDR1 SQVTM, CDR2 ANQGSEA. The CDR3 DNA follows: TGCAGTGATTTTCGGGGGCGTAGCGAGCAGTACTTC. Translating it yields CSDFRGRSEQYF.

In the case of this clonotype: One end of the junction fails to match germline, which may point to a read error. The gene calls are TRBV7-6 and TRBJ2-5, with D hard to call. TRBJ2-1 explains the end of the DNA better; the J call may be wrong. The CDR3 contains 17 residues. Germline CDR1 is SGHVS and CDR2 is FNYEAQ. This chain's CDR3 is CASSLRLDAFEENEQFF. CDR3 coding DNA: TGTGCCAGTAGCTTAAGGTTGGACGCGTTCGAAGAAAATGAGCAGTTCTTC.

This clonotype was observed a handful of times. The chain recombines TRBV7-2 with TRBJ2-7; 8 bases agree with TRBD1. Germline CDR1 reads SGHTA; CDR2 reads FQGNSA. The ends lost 1 base at V and 1 base at J; junction bases unmatched: 6. This CDR3 has 16 amino acids. CDR3 sequence reads: CASSLGQGMGSYEQYF. Written as DNA, the CDR3 is TGTGCCAGCAGCTTAGGACAGGGGATGGGGTCCTACGAGCAGTACTTC.